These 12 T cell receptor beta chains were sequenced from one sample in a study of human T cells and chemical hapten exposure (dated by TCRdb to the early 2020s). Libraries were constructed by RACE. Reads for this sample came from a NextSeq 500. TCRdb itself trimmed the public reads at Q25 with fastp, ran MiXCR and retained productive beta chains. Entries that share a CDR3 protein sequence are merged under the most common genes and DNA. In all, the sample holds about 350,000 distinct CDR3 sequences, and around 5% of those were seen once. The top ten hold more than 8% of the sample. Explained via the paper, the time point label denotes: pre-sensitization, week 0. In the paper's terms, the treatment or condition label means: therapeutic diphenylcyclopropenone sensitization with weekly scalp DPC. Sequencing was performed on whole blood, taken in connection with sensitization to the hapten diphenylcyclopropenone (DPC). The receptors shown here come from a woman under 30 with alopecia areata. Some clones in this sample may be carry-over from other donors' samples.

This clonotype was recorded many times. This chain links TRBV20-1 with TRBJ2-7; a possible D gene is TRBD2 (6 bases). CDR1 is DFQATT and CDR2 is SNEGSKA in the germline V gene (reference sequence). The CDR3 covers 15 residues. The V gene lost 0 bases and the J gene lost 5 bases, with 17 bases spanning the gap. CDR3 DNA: TGCAGTGCTAGAGATTTTAGGGGACTTGGTAACGAGCAGTACTTC. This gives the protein CSARDFRGLGNEQYF.

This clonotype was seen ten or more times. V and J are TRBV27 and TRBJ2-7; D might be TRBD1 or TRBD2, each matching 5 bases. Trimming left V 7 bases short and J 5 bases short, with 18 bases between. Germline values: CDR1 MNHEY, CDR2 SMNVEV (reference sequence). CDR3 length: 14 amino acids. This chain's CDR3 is CASTPTVGVNEQYF. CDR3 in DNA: TGTGCCAGCACCCCCACGGTGGGGGTTAACGAGCAGTACTTC.

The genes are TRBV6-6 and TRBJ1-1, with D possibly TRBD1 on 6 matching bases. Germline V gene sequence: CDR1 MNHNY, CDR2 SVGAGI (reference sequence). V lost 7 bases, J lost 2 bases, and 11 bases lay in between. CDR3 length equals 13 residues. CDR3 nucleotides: TGTGCCAGCAAACAGGGACCCAACACTGAAGCTTTCTTT. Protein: CASKQGPNTEAFF.

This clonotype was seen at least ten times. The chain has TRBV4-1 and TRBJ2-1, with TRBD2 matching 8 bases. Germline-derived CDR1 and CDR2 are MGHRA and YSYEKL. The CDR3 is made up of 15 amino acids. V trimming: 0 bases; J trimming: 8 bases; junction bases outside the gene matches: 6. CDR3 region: CASSQDWGGGYEQFF. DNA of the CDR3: TGCGCCAGCAGCCAAGATTGGGGCGGGGGGTATGAGCAGTTCTTC.

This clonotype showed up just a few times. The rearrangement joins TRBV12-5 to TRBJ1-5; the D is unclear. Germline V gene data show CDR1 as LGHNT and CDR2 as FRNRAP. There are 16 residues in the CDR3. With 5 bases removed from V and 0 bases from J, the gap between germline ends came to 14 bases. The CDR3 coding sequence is TGTGCTAGTGGTCTGACCCGGACGGATAGCAATCAGCCCCAGCATTTT. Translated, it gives CASGLTRTDSNQPQHF.

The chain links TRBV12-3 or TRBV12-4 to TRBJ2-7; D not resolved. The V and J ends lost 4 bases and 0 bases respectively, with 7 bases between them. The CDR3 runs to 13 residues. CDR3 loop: CASSSWNSYEQYF. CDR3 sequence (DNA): TGTGCCAGCAGTTCTTGGAACTCCTACGAGCAGTACTTC.

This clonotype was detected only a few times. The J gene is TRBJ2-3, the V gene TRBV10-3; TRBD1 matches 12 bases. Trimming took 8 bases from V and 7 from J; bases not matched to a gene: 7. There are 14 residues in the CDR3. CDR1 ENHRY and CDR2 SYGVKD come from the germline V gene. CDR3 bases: TGTGCCATCCGAGCGGGACAGGGGGCGTATACGCAGTATTTT. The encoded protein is CAIRAGQGAYTQYF.

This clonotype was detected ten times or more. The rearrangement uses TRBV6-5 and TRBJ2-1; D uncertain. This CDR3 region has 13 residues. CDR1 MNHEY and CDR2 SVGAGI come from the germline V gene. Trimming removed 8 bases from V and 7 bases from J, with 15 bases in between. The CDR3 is CASGSPNLNEQFF. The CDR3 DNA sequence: TGTGCCAGCGGATCCCCCAATCTAAATGAGCAGTTCTTC.

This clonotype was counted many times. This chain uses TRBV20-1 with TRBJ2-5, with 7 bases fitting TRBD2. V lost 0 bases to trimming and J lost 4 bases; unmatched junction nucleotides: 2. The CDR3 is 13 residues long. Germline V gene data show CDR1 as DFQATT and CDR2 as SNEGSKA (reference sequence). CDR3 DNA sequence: TGCAGTGCTAGAGAAACTAGCGTAGAGACCCAGTACTTC. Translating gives CSARETSVETQYF.

The CDR3 nucleotides are TGTGCCAGCAGTTTAAATAGGGCTGCCGGGGAGCTGTTTTTT. This encodes CASSLNRAAGELFF. The chain recombines TRBV6-5 with TRBJ2-2; no definite D call. This CDR3 has 14 amino acids. Trimming cost V 4 bases and J 6 bases, with 12 bases left between them. The germline V gene encodes CDR1 MNHEY and CDR2 SVGAGI.

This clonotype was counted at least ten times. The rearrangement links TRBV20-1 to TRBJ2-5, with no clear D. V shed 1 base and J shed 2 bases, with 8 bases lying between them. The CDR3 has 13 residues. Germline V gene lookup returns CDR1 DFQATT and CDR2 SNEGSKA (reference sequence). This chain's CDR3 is CSARALNQETQYF. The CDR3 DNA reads TGCAGTGCTAGAGCGCTTAATCAAGAGACCCAGTACTTC.

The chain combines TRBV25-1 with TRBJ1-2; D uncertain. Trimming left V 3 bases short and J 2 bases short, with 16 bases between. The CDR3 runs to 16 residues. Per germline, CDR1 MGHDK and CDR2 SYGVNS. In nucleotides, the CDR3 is TGTGCCAGCAGTGAGCCCCTGGGTACGGACAACTATGGCTACACCTTC. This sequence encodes CASSEPLGTDNYGYTF.